This T cell receptor (beta chain) derives from a study of T cells in Graves' hyperthyroidism and ophthalmopathy. The germline V gene encodes CDR1 DFQATT and CDR2 SNEGSKA (reference sequence). CDR3 length: 13 residues. V lost 3 bases and J lost 4, with 13 bases in between. It was RNA transcripts that yielded the amplified TCR beta CDR3 regions. The TCR CDR3 first-round RT-PCR relied on the HTBI primer set. TCRdb fed the multiplex PCR reads into MiXCR, producing one record per CDR3 protein. This sample has about 300,000 distinct CDR3 sequences; approximately 18% occur once, and the top ten carry less than 40%. Study outcomes and limitations: In the blood, most expanded thyroid clonotypes above 0.001 appeared as well.

Points on this clonotype: Antigen: not known.

This receptor was identified in a middle-aged man with Graves' ophthalmopathy. This sequence joins TRBV20-1 and TRBJ2-7; perhaps TRBD1 as D (5 bases). Sequenced: blood. The CDR3 region has the DNA TGCAGTGCTAGGGGCCAGGGATTGTACGAGCAGTACTTC. Translating gives CSARGQGLYEQYF.